These T cell receptor beta chains were read from a single sample in a study of shared clonotypes between healthy human individuals. The assay was immunoSEQ multiplex PCR, and TCRdb's table has in-frame clones only and misses some. The sample shows about 640,000 clones, roughly 70% of them seen only once. Sequencing was carried out using memory CD4+ T cells sorted from blood. Source of these receptors: a woman aged 25 to 45 in good health. Both conserved end residues are part of each CDR3. Fields, in order: D gene, clone size, V gene, J gene, CDR3 DNA, CDR3 protein. The D gene is left open where the match is weak. Where a row states a size, it is once, few, many or the class of an expanded clone; other rows omit it.

d_call: NA
clone_size: few
v_call: TRBV28
j_call: TRBJ1-2
cdr3_nt: TGTGCCAGCCGTTCAAACTATGGCTACACCTTC
cdr3_aa: CASRSNYGYTF

d_call: TRBD2
clone_size: NA
v_call: TRBV30
j_call: TRBJ2-7
cdr3_nt: TGTGCCTGGAACTCCCCAGGGAGCGGGAGGGCCGTGGACGAGCAGTACTTC
cdr3_aa: CAWNSPGSGRAVDEQYF

d_call: NA
clone_size: NA
v_call: TRBV2
j_call: TRBJ1-3
cdr3_nt: TGTGCCAGCGCCTCTGGAAACACCATATATTTT
cdr3_aa: CASASGNTIYF

d_call: NA
clone_size: NA
v_call: TRBV25-1
j_call: TRBJ2-1
cdr3_nt: TGTGCCAGCAGTGGCCCCCGAGGGAGCGTTAGCGGACACAATGAGCAGTTCTTC
cdr3_aa: CASSGPRGSVSGHNEQFF

d_call: TRBD2
clone_size: NA
v_call: TRBV28
j_call: TRBJ2-2
cdr3_nt: TGTGCCAGCAGTAACCCAGGAAGCGGGAGGAGCTGGGGGGAGCTGTTTTTT
cdr3_aa: CASSNPGSGRSWGELFF

d_call: TRBD2
clone_size: NA
v_call: TRBV5-1
j_call: TRBJ2-1
cdr3_nt: TGCGCCAGCAGTTTGACTAGCGTATACTCCTACAATGAGCAGTTCTTC
cdr3_aa: CASSLTSVYSYNEQFF

d_call: NA
clone_size: NA
v_call: TRBV23-1
j_call: TRBJ2-4
cdr3_nt: TGCGCCAGCAGTCAACCTAGACCGGGACACCAAGATTACATTCAGTACTTC
cdr3_aa: CASSQPRPGHQDYIQYF

d_call: NA
clone_size: NA
v_call: TRBV11-2
j_call: TRBJ1-3
cdr3_nt: TGTGCCAGCAGCTTAGCCCCGGGTCCGGGAAACACCATATATTTT
cdr3_aa: CASSLAPGPGNTIYF

d_call: NA
clone_size: NA
v_call: TRBV20-1
j_call: TRBJ2-5
cdr3_nt: TGCAGTGCTAAGGATGGGACCCAGTACTTC
cdr3_aa: CSAKDGTQYF

d_call: NA
clone_size: few
v_call: TRBV9
j_call: TRBJ2-1
cdr3_nt: TGTGCCAGCAGCGGAGATAAAAGGGCCGAAGAGCAGTTCTTC
cdr3_aa: CASSGDKRAEEQFF

d_call: NA
clone_size: NA
v_call: TRBV5-6
j_call: TRBJ2-3
cdr3_nt: TGTGCCAGCAGCTTGTATGGGGGGACAGATACGCAGTATTTT
cdr3_aa: CASSLYGGTDTQYF

d_call: NA
clone_size: NA
v_call: TRBV18
j_call: TRBJ1-1
cdr3_nt: TGTGCCAGCTCCCATCCCGGTAGGGACACTGAAGCTTTCTTT
cdr3_aa: CASSHPGRDTEAFF

d_call: TRBD2
clone_size: NA
v_call: TRBV9
j_call: TRBJ2-1
cdr3_nt: TGTGCCAGCAGCGTAGGCGGGAGCGCTGGGGAGCAGTTCTTC
cdr3_aa: CASSVGGSAGEQFF

d_call: NA
clone_size: NA
v_call: TRBV11-2
j_call: TRBJ2-7
cdr3_nt: TGTGCCAGCAGCTTAGGTGTTGTGGGCTCCCGACGGGCCTACGAGCAGTACTTC
cdr3_aa: CASSLGVVGSRRAYEQYF

d_call: TRBD1
clone_size: NA
v_call: TRBV29-1
j_call: TRBJ2-1
cdr3_nt: TGCAGCGTTGACAGGACAGGCAATGAGCAGTTCTTC
cdr3_aa: CSVDRTGNEQFF

d_call: TRBD2
clone_size: medium-sized
v_call: TRBV19
j_call: TRBJ2-5
cdr3_nt: TGTGCCAGTAGTTCCGGACTAGCGGGAGTGGGGGAGACCCAGTACTTC
cdr3_aa: CASSSGLAGVGETQYF

d_call: TRBD2
clone_size: NA
v_call: TRBV6-1
j_call: TRBJ2-2
cdr3_nt: TGTGCCAGCAGGCGGGAGGTCCCGAACACCGGGGAGCTGTTTTTT
cdr3_aa: CASRREVPNTGELFF

d_call: NA
clone_size: NA
v_call: TRBV28
j_call: TRBJ1-5
cdr3_nt: TGTGCCAGCACCTTGAGTGGGAGAGGAGTTAGCAATCAGCCCCAGCATTTT
cdr3_aa: CASTLSGRGVSNQPQHF

d_call: NA
clone_size: NA
v_call: TRBV11-2
j_call: TRBJ2-3
cdr3_nt: TGTGCCAGCAGCTTGGTAGGACAATTCAGCACAGATACGCAGTATTTT
cdr3_aa: CASSLVGQFSTDTQYF

d_call: NA
clone_size: NA
v_call: TRBV19
j_call: TRBJ1-2
cdr3_nt: TGTGCCAGTAGTATCGGGCCACCCCAAAACTATGGCTACACCTTC
cdr3_aa: CASSIGPPQNYGYTF

d_call: TRBD2
clone_size: NA
v_call: TRBV5-1
j_call: TRBJ2-7
cdr3_nt: TGCGCCAGCAGCTTGGGTAGCGGGAGGGCCCGCCAGTACTTC
cdr3_aa: CASSLGSGRARQYF

d_call: TRBD1
clone_size: NA
v_call: TRBV13
j_call: TRBJ1-1
cdr3_nt: TGTGCCAGCAGCTTAGACAGGGGAAAAGAAGCTTTCTTT
cdr3_aa: CASSLDRGKEAFF

d_call: NA
clone_size: NA
v_call: TRBV5-1
j_call: TRBJ2-4
cdr3_nt: TGCGCCAGCAGAGCCAAAAACATTCAGTACTTC
cdr3_aa: CASRAKNIQYF

d_call: NA
clone_size: NA
v_call: TRBV18
j_call: TRBJ1-4
cdr3_nt: TGTGCCAGCTCACTGACATGGGAAAAACTGTTTTTT
cdr3_aa: CASSLTWEKLFF

d_call: TRBD1
clone_size: NA
v_call: TRBV18
j_call: TRBJ1-3
cdr3_nt: TGTGCCAGCTCAAGGGACAGCTCTGGAAACACCATATATTTT
cdr3_aa: CASSRDSSGNTIYF

d_call: NA
clone_size: NA
v_call: TRBV25-1
j_call: TRBJ1-1
cdr3_nt: TGTGCCAGCAGCGGACGGGCAGGTATGAACACTGAAGCTTTCTTT
cdr3_aa: CASSGRAGMNTEAFF

d_call: TRBD1
clone_size: NA
v_call: TRBV28
j_call: TRBJ1-3
cdr3_nt: TGTGCCAGCAGTCTCCGATTAGGGACAGCTTCTGGAAACACCATATATTTT
cdr3_aa: CASSLRLGTASGNTIYF

d_call: TRBD2
clone_size: NA
v_call: TRBV5-4
j_call: TRBJ2-1
cdr3_nt: TGTGCCAGCAGCGGGAGGGGCGGGGACAATGAGCAGTTCTTC
cdr3_aa: CASSGRGGDNEQFF

d_call: NA
clone_size: NA
v_call: TRBV6-6
j_call: TRBJ2-7
cdr3_nt: TGTGCCAGCAGATCCCCTCGGGGGAACTCCTACGAGCAGTACTTC
cdr3_aa: CASRSPRGNSYEQYF

d_call: TRBD2
clone_size: NA
v_call: TRBV5-1
j_call: TRBJ2-3
cdr3_nt: TGCGCCAGCAGCCGCGGACTAGCGGGAATAAGCACAGATACGCAGTATTTT
cdr3_aa: CASSRGLAGISTDTQYF

d_call: NA
clone_size: NA
v_call: TRBV2
j_call: TRBJ2-7
cdr3_nt: TGTGCCAGCAGTGCTTATTCCTACGAGCAGTACTTC
cdr3_aa: CASSAYSYEQYF

d_call: NA
clone_size: NA
v_call: TRBV28
j_call: TRBJ1-3
cdr3_nt: TGTGCCAGCAGTTTGTCAGGGACGGAAAACACCATATATTTT
cdr3_aa: CASSLSGTENTIYF

d_call: TRBD2
clone_size: NA
v_call: TRBV2
j_call: TRBJ2-3
cdr3_nt: TGTGCCAGCAGCGGACTAGTCGGGGGAGATACGCAGTATTTT
cdr3_aa: CASSGLVGGDTQYF

d_call: NA
clone_size: NA
v_call: TRBV28
j_call: TRBJ1-2
cdr3_nt: TGTGCCAGCAGTCCGGGCTATGGCTACACCTTC
cdr3_aa: CASSPGYGYTF

d_call: TRBD1
clone_size: NA
v_call: TRBV2
j_call: TRBJ1-1
cdr3_nt: TGTGCCAGCAGGTCGACAGGGGCCCCCTCAGCTTTCTTT
cdr3_aa: CASRSTGAPSAFF

d_call: NA
clone_size: NA
v_call: TRBV19
j_call: TRBJ1-1
cdr3_nt: TGTGCCAGTAGCATTAAAAACACAGGCTGGGGTGAAGCTTTCTTT
cdr3_aa: CASSIKNTGWGEAFF

d_call: NA
clone_size: NA
v_call: TRBV5-6
j_call: TRBJ2-5
cdr3_nt: TGTGCCAGCAGAAGAACCCAGGGGGAGACCCAGTACTTC
cdr3_aa: CASRRTQGETQYF

d_call: NA
clone_size: NA
v_call: TRBV28
j_call: TRBJ1-1
cdr3_nt: TGTGCCAGCAGATTCGGACGTCTGAACACTGAAGCTTTCTTT
cdr3_aa: CASRFGRLNTEAFF

d_call: TRBD1
clone_size: few
v_call: TRBV18
j_call: TRBJ2-1
cdr3_nt: TGTGCCAGCTCACCACAGGGGCAGGGGGCTAAGAATGAGCAGTTCTTC
cdr3_aa: CASSPQGQGAKNEQFF

d_call: TRBD1
clone_size: NA
v_call: TRBV11-3
j_call: TRBJ2-2
cdr3_nt: TGTGCCAGCAGCTCGAGACAGGGGACGAACACCGGGGAGCTGTTTTTT
cdr3_aa: CASSSRQGTNTGELFF

d_call: TRBD2
clone_size: NA
v_call: TRBV7-2
j_call: TRBJ2-2
cdr3_nt: TGTGCCAGCAGCTCCGGGATAGCGGGGGACACCGGGGAGCTGTTTTTT
cdr3_aa: CASSSGIAGDTGELFF

d_call: NA
clone_size: NA
v_call: TRBV14
j_call: TRBJ2-1
cdr3_nt: TGTGCCAGCAGCCAAGACCACACAAAGGGCGATGAGCAGTTCTTC
cdr3_aa: CASSQDHTKGDEQFF

d_call: TRBD1
clone_size: once
v_call: TRBV14
j_call: TRBJ2-7
cdr3_nt: TGTGCCAGCAGCCCCTCCGCGAGAGGGGGACAGGGGGCTAAGCAGTACTTC
cdr3_aa: CASSPSARGGQGAKQYF

d_call: TRBD2
clone_size: NA
v_call: TRBV28
j_call: TRBJ2-7
cdr3_nt: TGTGCCAGCAGTCCTCAAGCGGGAGGGCCGGGCGAGCAGTACTTC
cdr3_aa: CASSPQAGGPGEQYF

d_call: NA
clone_size: NA
v_call: TRBV4-1
j_call: TRBJ2-2
cdr3_nt: TGCGCCAGCAGCCCCCCCAGCCGCCTAGCACGGACCGGGGAGCTGTTTTTT
cdr3_aa: CASSPPSRLARTGELFF

d_call: NA
clone_size: NA
v_call: TRBV5-4
j_call: TRBJ2-7
cdr3_nt: TGTGCCAGCAGCTCCGTAGCAGGTGGCTACGAAGTGGAGCAGTACTTC
cdr3_aa: CASSSVAGGYEVEQYF

d_call: TRBD2
clone_size: NA
v_call: TRBV5-1
j_call: TRBJ2-7
cdr3_nt: TGCGCCAGCAGGGAAGGGACTAGCGGTCTATTGTCTACCTACGAGCAGTACTTC
cdr3_aa: CASREGTSGLLSTYEQYF

d_call: NA
clone_size: NA
v_call: TRBV4-2
j_call: TRBJ1-2
cdr3_nt: TGTGCCAGCAGCCAAGATCTGTCGACAGGTTGGGGATCGGCCTATGGCTACACCTTC
cdr3_aa: CASSQDLSTGWGSAYGYTF

d_call: TRBD1
clone_size: few
v_call: TRBV2
j_call: TRBJ2-1
cdr3_nt: TGTGCCAGCAGTGAACGACAGGGAAGGTACAATGAGCAGTTCTTC
cdr3_aa: CASSERQGRYNEQFF

d_call: NA
clone_size: NA
v_call: TRBV11-3
j_call: TRBJ2-3
cdr3_nt: TGTGCCAGCAGCTTTGAAGACGGAGATACGCAGTATTTT
cdr3_aa: CASSFEDGDTQYF

d_call: TRBD2
clone_size: NA
v_call: TRBV28
j_call: TRBJ2-1
cdr3_nt: TGTGCCAGCAGTTTGGGGGGACTAGCGGGAGCAAATGAGCAGTTCTTC
cdr3_aa: CASSLGGLAGANEQFF

d_call: TRBD1
clone_size: NA
v_call: TRBV7-9
j_call: TRBJ2-7
cdr3_nt: TGTGCCAGCAGCCAAGTCGGCAGGGGGCGCGGAGGCGAGCAGTACTTC
cdr3_aa: CASSQVGRGRGGEQYF

d_call: NA
clone_size: NA
v_call: TRBV27
j_call: TRBJ1-2
cdr3_nt: TGTGCCAGCAGTCAGACTAGACAGGATGGCTACACCTTC
cdr3_aa: CASSQTRQDGYTF

d_call: NA
clone_size: NA
v_call: TRBV2
j_call: TRBJ2-2
cdr3_nt: TGTGCCAGCAGTGCGGGGGACACCGGGGAGCTGTTTTTT
cdr3_aa: CASSAGDTGELFF

d_call: NA
clone_size: NA
v_call: TRBV5-1
j_call: TRBJ2-3
cdr3_nt: TGCGCCAGCAACCCTGAGCCCGGGCCGGATACGCAGTATTTT
cdr3_aa: CASNPEPGPDTQYF

d_call: NA
clone_size: once
v_call: TRBV5-4
j_call: TRBJ1-1
cdr3_nt: TGTGCCAGCAGCTTACCGGGGGACACTGAAGCTTTCTTT
cdr3_aa: CASSLPGDTEAFF

d_call: NA
clone_size: NA
v_call: TRBV20-1
j_call: TRBJ2-5
cdr3_nt: TGCAGTGCTAGGGTTGGGGAGACCCAGTACTTC
cdr3_aa: CSARVGETQYF

d_call: TRBD1
clone_size: NA
v_call: TRBV6-5
j_call: TRBJ2-1
cdr3_nt: TGTGCCAGCAGTAACACAAGACAGGGGCCGGAGCAGTTCTTC
cdr3_aa: CASSNTRQGPEQFF

d_call: TRBD2
clone_size: few
v_call: TRBV28
j_call: TRBJ2-7
cdr3_nt: TGTGCCAGCAGGCGGACTAGCGGGACATACGAGCAGTACTTC
cdr3_aa: CASRRTSGTYEQYF

d_call: TRBD2
clone_size: NA
v_call: TRBV4-1
j_call: TRBJ2-2
cdr3_nt: TGCGCCAGCAGCCTCCGGGAGGGGAAGCTGTTTTTT
cdr3_aa: CASSLREGKLFF